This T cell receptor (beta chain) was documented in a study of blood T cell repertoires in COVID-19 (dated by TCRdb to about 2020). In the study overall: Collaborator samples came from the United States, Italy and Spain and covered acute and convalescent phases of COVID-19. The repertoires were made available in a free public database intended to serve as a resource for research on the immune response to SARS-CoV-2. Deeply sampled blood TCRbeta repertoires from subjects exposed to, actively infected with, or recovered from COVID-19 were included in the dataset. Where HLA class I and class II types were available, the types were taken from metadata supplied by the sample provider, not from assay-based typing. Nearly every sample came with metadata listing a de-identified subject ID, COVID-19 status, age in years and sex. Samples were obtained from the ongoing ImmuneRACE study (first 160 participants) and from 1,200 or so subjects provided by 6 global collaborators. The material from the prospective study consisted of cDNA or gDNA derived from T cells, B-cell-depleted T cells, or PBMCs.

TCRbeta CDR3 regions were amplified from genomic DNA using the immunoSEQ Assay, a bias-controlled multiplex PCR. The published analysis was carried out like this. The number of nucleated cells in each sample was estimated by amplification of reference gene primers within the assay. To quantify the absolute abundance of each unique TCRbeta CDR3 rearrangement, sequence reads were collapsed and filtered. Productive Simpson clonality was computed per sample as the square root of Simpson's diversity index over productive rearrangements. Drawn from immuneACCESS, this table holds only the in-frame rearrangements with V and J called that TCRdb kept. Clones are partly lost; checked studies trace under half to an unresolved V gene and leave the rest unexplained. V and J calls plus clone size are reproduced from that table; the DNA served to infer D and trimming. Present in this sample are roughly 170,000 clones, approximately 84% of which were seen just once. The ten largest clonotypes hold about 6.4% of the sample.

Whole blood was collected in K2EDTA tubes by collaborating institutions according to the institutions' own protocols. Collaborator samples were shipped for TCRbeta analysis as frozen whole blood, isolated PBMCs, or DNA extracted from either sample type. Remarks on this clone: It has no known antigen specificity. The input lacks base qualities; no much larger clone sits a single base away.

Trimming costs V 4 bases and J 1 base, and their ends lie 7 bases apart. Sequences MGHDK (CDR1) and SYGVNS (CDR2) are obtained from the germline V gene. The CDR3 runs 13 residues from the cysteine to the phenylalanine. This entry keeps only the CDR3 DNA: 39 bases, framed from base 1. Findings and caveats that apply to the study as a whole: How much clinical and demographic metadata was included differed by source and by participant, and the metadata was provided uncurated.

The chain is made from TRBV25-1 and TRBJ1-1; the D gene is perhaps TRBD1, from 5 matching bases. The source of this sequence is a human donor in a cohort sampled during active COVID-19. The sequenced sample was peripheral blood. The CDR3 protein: CASSVGQNTEAFF. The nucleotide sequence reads TGTGCCAGCAGTGTTGGACAGAACACTGAAGCTTTCTTT.